This passage covers 28 T cell receptor beta chains from one sample sequenced in a study of cytomegalovirus exposure and HLA in healthy donors. Libraries were prepared by immunoSEQ multiplex PCR; TCRdb keeps only in-frame clonotypes and omits some of them. The sample yields 200,000 to 250,000 clones, more than 75% seen once. Sequences were obtained from PBMCs. Receptors were obtained from a woman in her late teens or twenties in good health and CMV-seropositive.

This chain links TRBV27 with TRBJ2-1, with TRBD1 matching 10 bases. J was trimmed by 8 bases and V by 6 bases; bases with no gene match: 7. This CDR3 has 14 residues. The germline V gene encodes CDR1 MNHEY and CDR2 SMNVEV (reference sequence). The CDR3 DNA follows: TGTGCCAGCAGCGGGACAGGGGCCCCCCATGAGCAGTTCTTC. Protein: CASSGTGAPHEQFF.

V is TRBV7-9 and J is TRBJ2-7, with no clear D. The CDR3 has 14 residues. The V end was cut by 5 bases, the J end by 5 bases, with 16 bases between. Germline-derived CDR1 and CDR2 are SEHNR and FQNEAQ (reference sequence). CDR3 amino acids: CASSPRGSVDEQYF. CDR3 bases: TGTGCCAGCAGCCCTAGAGGTTCGGTAGACGAGCAGTACTTC.

The gene calls are TRBV19 and TRBJ1-2, with D possibly being TRBD1 (5 bases). This CDR3 is built from 11 residues. Germline CDR1 LNHDA, CDR2 SQIVND (reference sequence). V gave up 10 bases and J gave up 4 bases, with 10 bases separating them. The chain's CDR3 is CATGGGYGYTF. CDR3 DNA sequence: TGTGCCACGGGGGGGGGCTATGGCTACACCTTC.

CDR3 DNA sequence: TGTGCCAGCACCCGGACCGGGGGAGAGCAGTACTTC. Translated, it gives CASTRTGGEQYF. V usage is TRBV28 and J usage is TRBJ2-7; D is perhaps TRBD2 (6 bases). Trimming took off 7 bases at V and 7 bases at J, with 14 bases between the two ends. Germline CDR1 MDHEN, CDR2 SYDVKM. CDR3 length: 12 amino acids.

The chain is built from TRBV6-6 and TRBJ2-7; D perhaps matches TRBD2 (6 bases). This CDR3 spans 14 amino acids. In germline, CDR1 is MNHNY, CDR2 SVGAGI (reference sequence). V lost 5 bases and J 6 bases, leaving 17 bases between the germline ends. CDR3 sequence reads: CASSLPRREGEQYF. The CDR3 bases are TGTGCCAGCAGTCTTCCGAGGAGGGAAGGCGAGCAGTACTTC.

This chain uses TRBV6-5 with TRBJ2-1; D is perhaps TRBD2 (6 bases). CDR1 and CDR2 from the germline V gene are MNHEY and SVGAGI. V shed 5 bases and J shed 8 bases, with 10 bases lying between them. CDR3 length: 12 residues. CDR3 sequence: CASSLPGDEQFF. DNA of the CDR3: TGTGCCAGCAGTCTCCCGGGAGATGAGCAGTTCTTC.

This clone was counted once. This sequence joins TRBV28 and TRBJ1-5; D might be TRBD1 (5 bases). The CDR3 totals 17 residues. V lost 5 bases and J lost 4, with 21 bases in between. Germline V CDR1 and CDR2: MDHEN, SYDVKM. Written as DNA, the CDR3 is TGTGCCAGCAGTAACCGACCCAGGGTAGTAGAGAATCAGCCCCAGCATTTT. Translated, it gives CASSNRPRVVENQPQHF.

The chain has TRBV7-8 and TRBJ2-4; tentative D call: TRBD1 (6 bases). CDR1 is SGHVS and CDR2 is FQNEAQ in the germline V gene. This CDR3 comprises 16 residues. Trimming left V 4 bases short and J 0 bases short, with 13 bases between. The CDR3 DNA sequence: TGTGCCAGCAGCTCGCAGACAGGAATAGCCAAAAACATTCAGTACTTC. Translation: CASSSQTGIAKNIQYF.

V and J are TRBV27 and TRBJ2-3; D remains unclear. The CDR3 is 16 residues long. Trimming cost V 6 bases and J 3 bases, with 19 bases left between them. Germline CDR1 and CDR2: MNHEY and SMNVEV (reference sequence). The CDR3 bases are TGTGCCAGCAGCCTATGGGTGGCGGAAGGTACAGATACGCAGTATTTT. Protein: CASSLWVAEGTDTQYF.

This chain connects TRBV4-1 to TRBJ2-7; TRBD2 agrees at 7 bases. Germline trimming cut 1 base from V and 6 bases from J; bases unmatched to any gene: 18. This CDR3 has 18 residues. The germline V gene has CDR1 MGHRA and CDR2 YSYEKL. The CDR3 loop reads CASSQAFRGGGSLSEQYF. The CDR3 coding sequence is TGCGCCAGCAGCCAAGCCTTTCGGGGTGGCGGGAGTCTATCCGAGCAGTACTTC.

This sequence joins TRBV7-6 and TRBJ1-4; 7 nucleotides line up with TRBD1. CDR3 length equals 16 residues. Germline trimming cut 5 bases from V and 5 bases from J; bases unmatched to any gene: 11. Germline values: CDR1 SGHVS, CDR2 FNYEAQ. Here the CDR3 DNA reads TGTGCCAGCAGCCCCCCCGTTAGGGGGCCCAATGAAAAACTGTTTTTT. Protein product: CASSPPVRGPNEKLFF. The complete variable domain, with remaining parts taken from reference TRBV7-6 and TRBJ1-4, reads GAGVSQSPRYKVTKRGQDVALRCDPISGHVSLYWYRQALGQGPEFLTYFNYEAQQDKSGLPNDRFSAERPEGSISTLTIQRTEQRDSAMYRCASSPPVRGPNEKLFFGSGTQLSVL.

This chain connects TRBV11-2 to TRBJ2-1; D unresolved. The CDR3 covers 11 residues. Trimming took 5 bases from V and 10 from J, leaving 9 bases between them. Per germline, CDR1 SGHAT and CDR2 FQNNGV. The CDR3 reads CASSPAAEQFF. CDR3 DNA: TGTGCCAGCAGCCCGGCGGCAGAGCAGTTCTTC.

The chain joins TRBV6-6 to TRBJ2-7; 9 bases are shared with TRBD1. Germline assignment: CDR1 MNHNY and CDR2 SVGAGI (reference sequence). The CDR3 extends over 14 amino acids. V lost 5 bases to trimming and J lost 1 base; unmatched junction nucleotides: 3. Here the CDR3 DNA reads TGTGCCAGCAGTCTGGGACAGGGTTCCTACGAGCAGTACTTC. Residues: CASSLGQGSYEQYF.

This clone was seen only once. The chain uses TRBV27 and TRBJ2-3, with 7 nucleotides matching TRBD1. With V trimmed by 6 bases and J by 1 base, 22 bases remained unmatched. Germline V CDR1 and CDR2: MNHEY, SMNVEV (reference sequence). CDR3 length: 20 residues. The CDR3 DNA is TGTGCCAGCAGCCATGTAATGGGGCCAACAGAGGGGGCTCGCACAGATACGCAGTATTTT. Residues: CASSHVMGPTEGARTDTQYF.

The chain uses TRBV4-1 and TRBJ1-1, with 8 bases aligning to TRBD1. The CDR3 runs to 12 residues. Germline-derived CDR1 and CDR2 are MGHRA and YSYEKL. Losses at the gene ends were 4 bases for V and 11 bases for J; bases not matched to a gene: 6. The CDR3 reads CASSPTGDGAFF. The DNA for the CDR3 is TGCGCCAGCAGCCCGACAGGGGACGGGGCTTTCTTT.

The genes are TRBV7-9 and TRBJ2-3; 10 nucleotides align to TRBD2. V gave up 5 bases and J gave up 6 bases; unmatched junction bases: 8. The germline CDR1 and CDR2 sequences are SEHNR and FQNEAQ (reference sequence). The CDR3 is 15 residues long. The CDR3 DNA reads TGTGCCAGCAGCGCCCCTAGCGGGAGTCGGGATACGCAGTATTTT. Its translation: CASSAPSGSRDTQYF.

This chain uses TRBV4-2 with TRBJ2-1; a possible D gene is TRBD2 (6 bases). The CDR3 is 17 amino acids. Germline CDR1 and CDR2: LGHNA and YNFKEQ. The V end was cut by 2 bases, the J end by 1 base, with 15 bases between. The CDR3 reads CASSQSISGSSYNEQFF. The CDR3, as DNA: TGTGCCAGCAGCCAATCGATTAGCGGCTCTTCCTACAATGAGCAGTTCTTC.

The V and J genes are TRBV28 and TRBJ1-2, with D uncertain. The CDR3 has 13 residues. Germline CDR1 is MDHEN and CDR2 is SYDVKM. Trimming shortened V by 6 bases and J by 2 bases, and 10 bases separated the two germline ends. The CDR3 region is CASSPPGNYGYTF. The CDR3 DNA follows: TGTGCCAGCAGCCCCCCGGGGAACTATGGCTACACCTTC.

The rearrangement links TRBV7-9 to TRBJ2-3, with D possibly being TRBD1 (5 bases). Trimming took off 5 bases at V and 0 bases at J, with 15 bases between the two ends. The germline V gene encodes CDR1 SEHNR and CDR2 FQNEAQ (reference sequence). The CDR3 runs to 16 residues. In DNA form, the CDR3 reads TGTGCCAGCAGCCCAGGTGGGGCGGCTAGCACAGATACGCAGTATTTT. It encodes CASSPGGAASTDTQYF.

This chain connects TRBV18 to TRBJ1-1; D is ambiguous. The CDR3 length is 13 residues. V was clipped by 6 bases and J by 3 bases, with 11 bases between them. CDR1 and CDR2 from the germline V gene are KGHSH and LQKENI. This CDR3 is CASSGNGDTEAFF. The CDR3 DNA reads as TGTGCCAGCTCGGGGAACGGGGACACTGAAGCTTTCTTT.

This chain uses TRBV5-1 with TRBJ2-1; D is uncertain. Trimming left V 2 bases short and J 1 base short, with 10 bases between. Per the germline V gene, CDR1 is SGHRS and CDR2 is YFSETQ. The CDR3 has 15 residues. DNA for the CDR3: TGCGCCAGCAGCTTTCCGGCAGGTTCCTACAATGAGCAGTTCTTC. Its protein is CASSFPAGSYNEQFF. The entire variable domain, with the rest obtained from reference TRBV5-1 and TRBJ2-1, is as follows: KAGVTQTPRYLIKTRGQQVTLSCSPISGHRSVSWYQQTPGQGLQFLFEYFSETQRNKGNFPGRFSGRQFSNSRSEMNVSTLELGDSALYLCASSFPAGSYNEQFFGPGTRLTVL.

The chain uses TRBV6-1 and TRBJ2-2; 7 bases align to TRBD1. The germline V gene encodes CDR1 MNHNS and CDR2 SASEGT. This CDR3 contains 13 residues. The V and J ends lost 8 bases and 5 bases, in that order; junction bases with no gene match: 5. The CDR3 spells CASRGGRTGELFF. The DNA for the CDR3 is TGTGCCAGCCGAGGGGGCAGGACCGGGGAGCTGTTTTTT.

On this clone: Other DNA sequences within the sample encode an identical CDR3. The genes are TRBV9 and TRBJ2-1, with TRBD2 as a possible D gene (6 bases). With 0 bases removed from V and 2 bases from J, the gap between germline ends came to 9 bases. This CDR3 contains 15 residues. Germline V gene data show CDR1 as SGDLS and CDR2 as YYNGEE. CDR3 amino acids: CASSVASGPYNEQFF. The CDR3 region has the DNA TGTGCCAGCAGCGTAGCCAGCGGGCCCTACAATGAGCAGTTCTTC. The variable domain in full, completed from reference TRBV9 and TRBJ2-1, reads DSGVTQTPKHLITATGQRVTLRCSPRSGDLSVYWYQQSLDQGLQFLIQYYNGEERAKGNILERFSAQQFPDLHSELNLSSLELGDSALYFCASSVASGPYNEQFFGPGTRLTVL.

The genes are TRBV7-9 and TRBJ2-1; D possibly corresponds to TRBD1 (6 bases). Per the germline V gene, CDR1 is SEHNR and CDR2 is FQNEAQ (reference sequence). This CDR3 has 17 residues. V was shortened by 5 bases and J by 4 bases, with 21 bases between the two germline ends. CDR3 bases: TGTGCCAGCAGCCTCATGGGAACGGGACACCAATACAATGAGCAGTTCTTC. Translating gives CASSLMGTGHQYNEQFF.

This rearrangement joins TRBV29-1 to TRBJ2-1; D is possibly TRBD1 (5 bases). CDR3 length: 17 residues. Germline CDR1 SQVTM, CDR2 ANQGSEA. V was cut by 2 bases and J by 0 bases, with 17 bases left in between. CDR3: CSVESQQGPYSYNEQFF. The CDR3 DNA reads TGCAGCGTTGAATCACAGCAGGGCCCCTACTCCTACAATGAGCAGTTCTTC.

This chain uses TRBV27 with TRBJ2-7; 11 bases match TRBD1. Germline CDR1 MNHEY, CDR2 SMNVEV (reference sequence). Trimming took 7 bases from V and 6 from J; bases not matched to a gene: 5. The CDR3 is made up of 13 amino acids. This chain's CDR3 is CASTEGTGGEQYF. The CDR3 DNA reads as TGTGCCAGCACCGAGGGGACAGGGGGCGAGCAGTACTTC.

V and J are TRBV5-6 and TRBJ1-5; D perhaps matches TRBD1 (5 bases). The germline V gene has CDR1 SGHDT and CDR2 YYEEEE. V lost 2 bases and J lost 3, with 12 bases in between. This CDR3 contains 15 residues. CDR3: CASSLGGASNQPQHF. The CDR3, as DNA: TGTGCCAGCAGCTTAGGTGGGGCCTCCAATCAGCCCCAGCATTTT. Full variable domain (remainder filled in from reference TRBV5-6 and TRBJ1-5): DAGVTQSPTHLIKTRGQQVTLRCSPKSGHDTVSWYQQALGQGPQFIFQYYEEEERQRGNFPDRFSGHQFPNYSSELNVNALLLGDSALYLCASSLGGASNQPQHFGDGTRLSIL.

The chain recombines TRBV6-5 with TRBJ2-3; 8 nucleotides line up with TRBD2. Germline trimming cut 4 bases from V and 5 bases from J; bases unmatched to any gene: 5. The CDR3 covers 14 residues. Looked up from germline, CDR1 is MNHEY and CDR2 is SVGAGI. The CDR3, as DNA: TGTGCCAGCAGTTTAAGCCTAGCGGGAGATACGCAGTATTTT. This sequence encodes CASSLSLAGDTQYF.